The 30 T cell receptor beta chains listed next were all sequenced from one sample in a study of blood T cell repertoires in COVID-19. Clones were read by immunoSEQ multiplex PCR, and TCRdb kept only the in-frame ones, dropping some. This table has about 170,000 clones, approximately 85% appearing once. What was sequenced was peripheral blood. All receptors derive from a man aged 55 to 69 who had recovered from COVID-19.

This clone was detected only a few times. The genes are TRBV6-5 and TRBJ2-1, with TRBD2 matching 8 bases. The V segment lost 7 bases and the J segment 4 bases; nucleotides outside the gene matches: 3. The germline CDR1 and CDR2 sequences are MNHEY and SVGAGI. The CDR3 sequence is 13 residues long. The CDR3: CASTPSGYNEQFF. CDR3 in DNA: TGTGCCAGCACCCCTAGCGGGTACAATGAGCAGTTCTTC.

For the CDR3, the DNA is TGTGCCAGTAGTACGACAGGGGATTCAGATACGCAGTATTTT. As protein: CASSTTGDSDTQYF. The V gene is TRBV19, the J gene TRBJ2-3; 8 bases match TRBD1. The V and J ends lost 4 bases and 4 bases, in that order; junction bases with no gene match: 4. The CDR3 consists of 14 residues. Per the germline V gene, CDR1 is LNHDA and CDR2 is SQIVND (reference sequence). Full variable domain (missing parts from reference TRBV19 and TRBJ2-3): DGGITQSPKYLFRKEGQNVTLSCEQNLNHDAMYWYRQDPGQGLRLIYYSQIVNDFQKGDIAEGYSVSREKKESFPLTVTSAQKNPTAFYLCASSTTGDSDTQYFGPGTRLTVL.

This clone was picked up one time. The V and J genes are TRBV14 and TRBJ2-5; 8 bases are a match to TRBD2. Germline CDR1 is SGHDN and CDR2 is FVKESK. V lost 4 bases to trimming and J lost 5 bases; unmatched junction nucleotides: 9. The CDR3 is made up of 15 amino acids. The CDR3 spells CASSRTGGGLETQYF. The DNA of the CDR3 is TGTGCCAGCAGCCGTACTGGCGGGGGGTTGGAGACCCAGTACTTC.

In nucleotides, the CDR3 is TGCAGCGTTGTAAACACCGGGAGGACAGATACGCAGTATTTT. Translated: CSVVNTGRTDTQYF. This rearrangement joins TRBV29-1 to TRBJ2-3, with 7 bases aligning to TRBD2. Per germline, CDR1 SQVTM and CDR2 ANQGSEA. V gave up 4 bases and J gave up 3 bases; unmatched junction bases: 7. The CDR3 has 14 amino acids.

The V gene is TRBV24-1, the J gene TRBJ2-1; TRBD1 matches 9 bases. Germline CDR1 KGHDR, CDR2 SFDVKD. The CDR3 length is 16 residues. V shed 7 bases, J shed 11 bases, and the junction held 17 bases outside the gene matches. The CDR3 spells CATSARTGQGTPKQFF. CDR3 in DNA: TGTGCCACCAGCGCCCGAACGGGACAGGGTACTCCAAAGCAGTTCTTC.

The rearrangement uses TRBV9 and TRBJ2-5; tentatively, D is TRBD1 (5 bases). The V end was cut by 1 base, the J end by 7 bases, with 11 bases between. This CDR3 has 13 residues. Per germline, CDR1 SGDLS and CDR2 YYNGEE. CDR3 protein: CASSVSDSATQYF. CDR3 nucleotides: TGTGCCAGCAGCGTATCCGACAGCGCGACCCAGTACTTC.

This clone was found a few times. The chain combines TRBV6-5 with TRBJ1-1; D possibly corresponds to TRBD1 (6 bases). The CDR3 runs 14 residues. The V gene's germline CDR1 is MNHEY and CDR2 SVGAGI. V was pared by 6 bases and J by 8 bases, with 19 bases between. The CDR3 region has the DNA TGTGCCAGCAGAGACCGGGACACCGCTACCGAAGCTTTCTTT. Translated, it gives CASRDRDTATEAFF.

This sequence joins TRBV6-5 and TRBJ1-2, with a possible D match to TRBD1 (6 bases). The V and J ends lost 4 bases and 6 bases respectively, with 15 bases between them. Germline CDR1 reads MNHEY; CDR2 reads SVGAGI. This CDR3 spans 14 amino acids. CDR3 in amino acids: CASSSPDRLNGYTF. CDR3 DNA: TGTGCCAGCAGTTCGCCTGACAGGTTGAATGGCTACACCTTC.

CDR3 residues: CASTRTGAGEQYF. The CDR3 DNA reads as TGTGCCAGTACGCGGACAGGGGCAGGGGAGCAGTACTTC. The J gene is TRBJ2-7, the V gene TRBV19, with 9 nucleotides matching TRBD1. The CDR3 has 13 residues. V shed 7 bases and J 7 bases; nucleotides not matched to a gene: 8. The germline V gene has CDR1 LNHDA and CDR2 SQIVND (reference sequence).

V gene TRBV30 combines with J gene TRBJ2-5, with TRBD2 matching over 7 bases. Germline CDR1 GTSNPN, CDR2 SVGIG (reference sequence). Trimming removed 2 bases from V and 10 bases from J; junction bases left unmatched: 13. There are 14 residues in the CDR3. CDR3 nucleotide sequence: TGTGCCTGGAGTATGGCGCTAGCGGTGGAGGTCCAGTACTTC. Protein: CAWSMALAVEVQYF.

To note about this clone: This may be a read error, as it is one base from a much larger clone. This CDR3 is also generated by other DNA sequences in the sample. The V gene is TRBV12-3 or TRBV12-4, the J gene TRBJ1-5, with D unresolved. The CDR3 runs 12 residues. V shed 4 bases and J shed 4 bases, with 5 bases lying between them. CDR3 sequence: CASSSGNQPQHF. For the CDR3, the DNA is TGTGCCAGCAGTTCCGGGAATCAGCCCCAGCATTTT.

This clone was recorded once. CDR3: CASSLGTSGVGNEQFF. The CDR3 nucleotides read TGTGCCAGCAGTTTAGGGACTAGCGGGGTGGGAAATGAGCAGTTCTTC. V usage is TRBV27 and J usage is TRBJ2-1, with 13 nucleotides matching TRBD2. The CDR3 runs 16 residues. With 2 bases clipped from V and 7 bases from J, the junction kept 5 bases outside the gene matches. The germline V gene has CDR1 MNHEY and CDR2 SMNVEV (reference sequence).

This clone came up many times. The rearrangement joins TRBV27 to TRBJ1-2, with D possibly TRBD1 on 5 matching bases. This CDR3 region has 15 residues. The germline V gene has CDR1 MNHEY and CDR2 SMNVEV (reference sequence). V dropped 5 bases and J dropped 8 bases, with 21 bases sitting between them. CDR3 residues: CASSPSPAGSRGYTF. The CDR3 bases are TGTGCCAGCAGTCCCTCTCCGGCAGGGTCGAGGGGCTACACCTTC.

V and J are TRBV6-5 and TRBJ1-3, with a possible D match to TRBD1 (5 bases). CDR3 length: 13 amino acids. In germline, CDR1 is MNHEY, CDR2 SVGAGI. With 7 bases removed from V and 3 bases from J, the gap between germline ends came to 10 bases. CDR3: CASMRTIGNTIYF. Here the CDR3 DNA reads TGTGCCAGCATGAGGACAATTGGAAACACCATATATTTT.

This clone was observed a handful of times. The rearrangement links TRBV5-4 to TRBJ2-7; 7 bases fit TRBD2. This CDR3 has 15 residues. Germline loops: CDR1 SGHNT, CDR2 YYREEE (reference sequence). After removal of 0 bases from V and 3 bases from J, the junction contained 6 bases not matched to a gene. CDR3 sequence: CASSLEGGGFYEQYF. The CDR3 DNA sequence: TGTGCCAGCAGCTTGGAAGGCGGGGGATTCTACGAGCAGTACTTC. Full variable domain (missing parts from reference TRBV5-4 and TRBJ2-7): ETGVTQSPTHLIKTRGQQVTLRCSSQSGHNTVSWYQQALGQGPQFIFQYYREEENGRGNFPPRFSGLQFPNYSSELNVNALELDDSALYLCASSLEGGGFYEQYFGPGTRLTVT.

This chain joins TRBV6-6 and TRBJ2-7; TRBD1 matches at 9 bases. Germline trimming cut 4 bases from V and 5 bases from J; bases unmatched to any gene: 12. The CDR3 covers 16 residues. Per the germline V gene, CDR1 is MNHNY and CDR2 is SVGAGI (reference sequence). The CDR3 protein is CASSFTGGGLGNEQYF. CDR3 nucleotide sequence: TGTGCCAGCAGTTTCACAGGGGGCGGTTTAGGAAACGAGCAGTACTTC.

The rearrangement joins TRBV2 to TRBJ1-2, with a weak D call TRBD1 (5 bases). V shed 3 bases and J shed 0 bases, with 11 bases lying between them. This CDR3 region has 15 residues. CDR1 and CDR2 from the germline V gene are SNHLY and FYNNEI. Written as DNA, the CDR3 is TGTGCCAGCAGTGAGTCGACAGCAGCTAACTATGGCTACACCTTC. Amino acid sequence: CASSESTAANYGYTF.

The CDR3 is CASSQSGILFSTDTQYF. DNA for the CDR3: TGTGCCAGCAGCCAGTCGGGTATTCTTTTTAGCACAGATACGCAGTATTTT. V is TRBV3-1 (or the pseudogene TRBV3-2) and J is TRBJ2-3; no clear D gene. The CDR3 has 17 residues. Trimming removed 3 bases at V and 0 bases at J, with 16 bases between. Germline CDR1 is LGHDT and CDR2 is YNNKEL (reference sequence).

The chain joins TRBV19 to TRBJ2-7; D is perhaps TRBD1 (5 bases). CDR3 length: 13 residues. Germline CDR1 and CDR2: LNHDA and SQIVND (reference sequence). Trimming took off 3 bases at V and 6 bases at J, with 12 bases between the two ends. CDR3 in DNA: TGTGCCAGTAGTATGAAGGACATTGGCGAGCAGTACTTC. Translating gives CASSMKDIGEQYF.

This rearrangement joins TRBV5-1 to TRBJ1-1, with D possibly being TRBD1 (6 bases). CDR1 is SGHRS, CDR2 YFSETQ, per germline. Trimming pared 3 bases from V and 2 bases from J, leaving 11 bases between. This CDR3 is 14 amino acids long. CDR3 nucleotide sequence: TGCGCCAGCAGCTCAGGGGAAATAAACACTGAAGCTTTCTTT. It codes for CASSSGEINTEAFF.

The chain combines TRBV6-5 with TRBJ2-1; tentatively, D is TRBD1 (5 bases). Per germline, CDR1 MNHEY and CDR2 SVGAGI. This CDR3 spans 13 amino acids. V lost 2 bases and J 13 bases, leaving 15 bases between the germline ends. As DNA, the CDR3 is TGTGCCAGCAGTTACCTGGGGCCCTCGGCCCAGTTCTTC. Residues: CASSYLGPSAQFF.

This clone was recorded once. The V gene is TRBV3-1 (or the pseudogene TRBV3-2), the J gene TRBJ2-7, with D possibly matching TRBD1 (6 bases). This CDR3 region has 12 residues. Germline V CDR1 and CDR2: LGHDT, YNNKEL (reference sequence). The ends were cut back, 4 bases at V and 4 bases at J, with 8 bases in the middle. The CDR3 DNA reads as TGTGCCAGCAGCCCAGGACAGTACGAGCAGTACTTC. It specifies CASSPGQYEQYF.

V is TRBV15 and J is TRBJ2-7, with 8 bases identical to TRBD1. J lost 2 bases, V lost 0 bases, and 9 bases had no gene match. CDR1 is LNHNV and CDR2 is YYDKDF in the germline V gene (reference sequence). The CDR3 has 17 residues. The CDR3 DNA reads as TGTGCCACCAGCAGAGACCTCGCGACAGGGGTAGCCTACGAGCAGTACTTC. It codes for CATSRDLATGVAYEQYF.

The chain links TRBV6-6 to TRBJ1-6; possible D gene TRBD1, 6 bases. V lost 7 bases and J lost 14, with 15 bases in between. Per germline, CDR1 MNHNY and CDR2 SVGAGI (reference sequence). The CDR3 is 12 residues long. DNA for the CDR3: TGTGCCAGCATGACCGGCCCAGGGGCCCTCCACTTT. Encoded protein: CASMTGPGALHF.

The rearrangement links TRBV29-1 to TRBJ2-4, with 7 bases that match TRBD2. CDR3 length: 12 amino acids. Germline V CDR1 and CDR2: SQVTM, ANQGSEA. After removal of 7 bases from V and 6 bases from J, the junction contained 6 bases not matched to a gene. In nucleotides, the CDR3 is TGCAGCGCGAGGACTAGTATAAACATTCAGTACTTC. Protein product: CSARTSINIQYF.

The V gene is TRBV9, the J gene TRBJ2-1, with 10 bases that match TRBD2. Germline trimming cut 0 bases from V and 6 bases from J; bases unmatched to any gene: 9. CDR1 and CDR2 (germline): SGDLS, YYNGEE. The CDR3 covers 17 residues. The DNA of the CDR3 is TGTGCCAGCAGCGTAGCTGCTAGCGGGGGATTGCGCAATGAGCAGTTCTTC. Translated, it gives CASSVAASGGLRNEQFF. The full variable domain, rest sourced from reference TRBV9 and TRBJ2-1, is DSGVTQTPKHLITATGQRVTLRCSPRSGDLSVYWYQQSLDQGLQFLIQYYNGEERAKGNILERFSAQQFPDLHSELNLSSLELGDSALYFCASSVAASGGLRNEQFFGPGTRLTVL.

The chain has TRBV19 and TRBJ1-2; unclear D gene. CDR1 and CDR2 (germline): LNHDA, SQIVND (reference sequence). Trimming took 5 bases from V and 8 from J, leaving 18 bases between them. The CDR3 has 14 amino acids. CDR3 sequence: CASSPTTLTRGYTF. Here the CDR3 DNA reads TGTGCCAGTAGTCCGACGACGCTAACTAGAGGCTACACCTTC.

In this sample, this clone turned up a few times. The V gene is TRBV5-1, the J gene TRBJ2-7; weak D call: TRBD1 (6 bases). V lost 3 bases and J 6 bases, leaving 16 bases between the germline ends. CDR1 SGHRS and CDR2 YFSETQ come from the germline V gene. This CDR3 region has 14 residues. As DNA, the CDR3 is TGCGCCAGCAGCTCTACCGGAACAGGGTCCGAGCAGTACTTC. Amino acids: CASSSTGTGSEQYF.

This rearrangement joins TRBV18 to TRBJ2-1; 9 nucleotides agree with TRBD2. The germline V gene encodes CDR1 KGHSH and CDR2 LQKENI. This CDR3 has 14 residues. After removal of 2 bases from V and 7 bases from J, the junction contained 3 bases not matched to a gene. The CDR3 loop reads CASSPGRGGNEQFF. Here the CDR3 DNA reads TGTGCCAGCTCACCAGGGCGGGGGGGAAATGAGCAGTTCTTC.

The chain combines TRBV5-1 with TRBJ1-3; 7 bases line up with TRBD1. V gave up 0 bases and J gave up 2 bases; unmatched junction bases: 5. This CDR3 comprises 16 residues. Germline loops: CDR1 SGHRS, CDR2 YFSETQ. The CDR3: CASSLGQGDPGNTIYF. CDR3 DNA: TGCGCCAGCAGCTTGGGACAGGGAGACCCTGGAAACACCATATATTTT.